The clone carrying this TCR beta chain was recorded only once. The sample originates from a study of shared clonotypes between healthy human individuals. This CDR3 region has 15 residues. The V segment lost 3 bases and the J segment 2 bases; nucleotides outside the gene matches: 6. Germline-derived CDR1 and CDR2 are SGHRS and YFSETQ. The naive CD8 fraction comprised CD45RO-negative cells positively selected for CCR7 and excluded terminally differentiated effector memory CD45RA+ cells. Clones were sequenced by immunoSEQ multiplex PCR, and TCRdb holds only the in-frame ones, with some missing. The sample includes 550,000 to 600,000 clones, 95% to 98% of them seen just once.

The V and J genes are TRBV5-1 and TRBJ1-2; 8 bases match TRBD1. This clonotype originated in a man aged 25-40 years in good health. The sample comprised naive CD8+ T cells sorted from blood. CDR3 DNA: TGCGCCAGCAGCTCCGGACAGGGAGAAAACTATGGCTACACCTTC. This encodes CASSSGQGENYGYTF.